The 32 T cell receptor beta chains presented below share a single source sample, sequenced in a study of PD-1 blockade in classical Hodgkin lymphoma. Libraries were prepared by immunoSEQ multiplex PCR; TCRdb keeps only in-frame clonotypes and omits some of them. The sample carries 80,000 to 100,000 clones, roughly 81% recorded once. Relapse was seen in all patients after autologous stem cell transplantation, and brentuximab vedotin exposure was variable. This specimen consisted of peripheral blood mononuclear cells (PBMCs), obtained before the second cycle of nivolumab. The source is a human donor with classical Hodgkin lymphoma.

The J gene is TRBJ2-1, the V gene TRBV5-1, with 11 bases aligning to TRBD2. The CDR3 covers 16 residues. Germline V gene sequence: CDR1 SGHRS, CDR2 YFSETQ. V was pared by 0 bases and J by 4 bases, with 3 bases of the junction left unmatched. The CDR3 coding sequence is TGCGCCAGCAGCTTGGCCGGGACTAGCGGATACAATGAGCAGTTCTTC. Translated: CASSLAGTSGYNEQFF.

V gene TRBV10-2 combines with J gene TRBJ1-5, with no clear D. The CDR3 spans 13 residues. CDR1 and CDR2 (germline): WSHSY, SAAADI. Between the trimmed V and J ends, which lost 4 bases and 5 bases, there was a span of 9 bases. CDR3 coding DNA: TGCGCCAGCAGTGGGATACAAGATCAGCCCCAGCATTTT. This sequence encodes CASSGIQDQPQHF.

The chain carries TRBV6-5 and TRBJ2-1, with 14 bases fitting TRBD2. Germline assignment: CDR1 MNHEY and CDR2 SVGAGI. The CDR3 has 14 amino acids. The trim removed 6 bases at V and 9 bases at J, leaving 4 bases unmatched. CDR3 coding DNA: TGTGCCAGCAGGGAGGGACTAGCGGGAGTTGAGCAGTTCTTC. Translated: CASREGLAGVEQFF.

The rearrangement links TRBV19 to TRBJ1-1; no clear D. This CDR3 is built from 15 residues. CDR1 and CDR2 (germline): LNHDA, SQIVND (reference sequence). Trimming took 1 base from V and 3 from J, leaving 12 bases between them. Written as DNA, the CDR3 is TGTGCCAGTAGTATAGCAGAGGGAAGATACACTGAAGCTTTCTTT. Translating gives CASSIAEGRYTEAFF.

The genes are TRBV30 and TRBJ2-3; 12 bases are shared with TRBD2. The CDR3 has 14 residues. CDR1 is GTSNPN and CDR2 is SVGIG in the germline V gene (reference sequence). Trimming took 2 bases from V and 5 from J; bases not matched to a gene: 2. CDR3 in amino acids: CAWSRGLAGDTQYF. The CDR3 nucleotides are TGTGCCTGGAGTAGGGGACTAGCGGGAGATACGCAGTATTTT.

The chain employs TRBV6-6 and TRBJ1-2; D might be TRBD1 (5 bases). The germline V and J ends were trimmed by 5 bases and 1 base, with 14 bases remaining between them. Germline CDR1 and CDR2: MNHNY and SVGAGI (reference sequence). CDR3 length equals 15 residues. CDR3 sequence (DNA): TGTGCCAGCAGTCGTGGGGGGTCGGGTAACTATGGCTACACCTTC. Amino acid sequence: CASSRGGSGNYGYTF.

The rearrangement links TRBV10-3 to TRBJ2-7; D is possibly TRBD1 or TRBD2 (5 bases each). Germline V gene sequence: CDR1 ENHRY, CDR2 SYGVKD. This CDR3 has 13 amino acids. Trimming took 4 bases from V and 3 from J, leaving 10 bases between them. DNA for the CDR3: TGTGCCATCAGTGCCGGGACCTACTACGAGCAGTACTTC. Its translation is CAISAGTYYEQYF.

V usage is TRBV28 and J usage is TRBJ2-7, with 8 bases matching TRBD1. Per germline, CDR1 MDHEN and CDR2 SYDVKM. Trimming cost V 2 bases and J 2 bases; bases outside gene matches: 8. This CDR3 has 16 residues. The CDR3 here is CASSLPGQGETYEQYF. CDR3 bases: TGTGCCAGCAGTTTACCCGGACAGGGAGAAACCTACGAGCAGTACTTC.

This chain joins TRBV19 and TRBJ1-1; 12 bases align to TRBD1. The CDR3 is 16 amino acids. V lost 8 bases and J lost 1; bases outside the gene matches: 8. The germline V gene has CDR1 LNHDA and CDR2 SQIVND (reference sequence). The CDR3 protein is CASGTGGSGPNTEAFF. For the CDR3, the DNA is TGTGCCAGTGGGACAGGGGGCTCGGGACCGAACACTGAAGCTTTCTTT. The complete variable domain, with remaining parts taken from reference TRBV19 and TRBJ1-1, reads DGGITQSPKYLFRKEGQNVTLSCEQNLNHDAMYWYRQDPGQGLRLIYYSQIVNDFQKGDIAEGYSVSREKKESFPLTVTSAQKNPTAFYLCASGTGGSGPNTEAFFGQGTRLTVV.

This clone occurred many times. J is TRBJ2-7 and V is TRBV5-1; D may be TRBD2 (5 bases). Germline V CDR1 and CDR2: SGHRS, YFSETQ. Trimming left V 0 bases short and J 3 bases short, with 7 bases between. There are 13 residues in the CDR3. The CDR3 DNA follows: TGCGCCAGCAGCTTGGGTGAGGGCTACGAGCAGTACTTC. Its protein product is CASSLGEGYEQYF.

CDR3 coding DNA: TGTGCCAGCAGGTTAAGCGGGGCTCACAATGAGCAGTTCTTC. Translated, it gives CASRLSGAHNEQFF. V usage is TRBV7-2 and J usage is TRBJ2-1, with TRBD2 matching over 7 bases. This CDR3 region has 14 residues. Per the germline V gene, CDR1 is SGHTA and CDR2 is FQGNSA. V shed 6 bases and J 5 bases; nucleotides not matched to a gene: 7.

This rearrangement joins TRBV18 to TRBJ1-5, with TRBD1 as a possible D gene (6 bases). CDR3 length: 14 residues. V was trimmed by 3 bases and J by 6 bases, leaving 12 bases between them. Germline V CDR1 and CDR2: KGHSH, LQKENI. The CDR3 loop is CASSPQGSGQPQHF. DNA of the CDR3: TGTGCCAGCTCACCCCAGGGGTCGGGTCAGCCCCAGCATTTT.

The V call is TRBV7-2, the J call TRBJ1-1, with 11 bases fitting TRBD1. V lost 1 base, J lost 4 bases, and 5 bases stayed unmatched. This CDR3 comprises 16 residues. From germline, CDR1 is SGHTA and CDR2 FQGNSA. The CDR3 coding sequence is TGTGCCAGCAGCTTAGTAGGCGGGACAGGGGGCACTGAAGCTTTCTTT. Amino acids: CASSLVGGTGGTEAFF.

V gene TRBV5-4 combines with J gene TRBJ1-2; the D gene is possibly TRBD1 (5 bases). The V end was cut by 0 bases, the J end by 0 bases, with 15 bases between. Per the germline V gene, CDR1 is SGHNT and CDR2 is YYREEE (reference sequence). The CDR3 is 17 amino acids. The CDR3 protein is CASSLEGAGHSNYGYTF. CDR3 in DNA: TGTGCCAGCAGCTTGGAAGGGGCAGGCCACTCTAACTATGGCTACACCTTC. Combining the CDR3 with reference TRBV5-4 and TRBJ1-2 gives the whole variable domain ETGVTQSPTHLIKTRGQQVTLRCSSQSGHNTVSWYQQALGQGPQFIFQYYREEENGRGNFPPRFSGLQFPNYSSELNVNALELDDSALYLCASSLEGAGHSNYGYTFGSGTRLTVV.

The chain couples TRBV29-1 to TRBJ2-1; D may be TRBD1 or TRBD2 (5 bases each). The CDR3 runs to 14 residues. Per the germline V gene, CDR1 is SQVTM and CDR2 is ANQGSEA. Trimming shortened V by 3 bases and J by 0 bases, and 9 bases separated the two germline ends. The CDR3 region has the DNA TGCAGCGTTGATTGGGGGAGCTCCTACAATGAGCAGTTCTTC. It is translated as CSVDWGSSYNEQFF.

Concerning this clone: Other DNA sequences in this specimen translate into the identical CDR3. For the CDR3, the DNA is TGCGCCAGCAGCTTGGCCGGGACCCAAGAGACCCAGTACTTC. This codes for CASSLAGTQETQYF. The V gene is TRBV5-1, the J gene TRBJ2-5; D tentatively reads TRBD1 or TRBD2 (5 bases each). Per germline, CDR1 SGHRS and CDR2 YFSETQ. The CDR3 spans 14 residues. The V end was cut by 0 bases, the J end by 1 base, with 7 bases between.

The chain couples TRBV4-1 to TRBJ2-7, with 8 bases matching TRBD1. This CDR3 is built from 14 residues. CDR1 is MGHRA and CDR2 is YSYEKL in the germline V gene. After removal of 4 bases from V and 7 bases from J, the junction contained 9 bases not matched to a gene. CDR3 in amino acids: CASSPPGQVSEQYF. Written as DNA, the CDR3 is TGCGCCAGCAGCCCACCGGGACAGGTTAGTGAGCAGTACTTC.

This rearrangement joins TRBV30 to TRBJ1-5; D not certain. V lost 3 bases to trimming and J lost 5 bases, with 8 bases between them. The CDR3 loop spans 12 amino acids. The germline V gene has CDR1 GTSNPN and CDR2 SVGIG (reference sequence). The CDR3: CAWSREDQPQHF. Written as DNA, the CDR3 is TGTGCCTGGAGCCGGGAAGATCAGCCCCAGCATTTT. Supplemented by reference TRBV30 and TRBJ1-5, the full variable domain reads SQTIHQWPATLVQPVGSPLSLECTVEGTSNPNLYWYRQAAGRGLQLLFYSVGIGQISSEVPQNLSASRPQDRQFILSSKKLLLSDSGFYLCAWSREDQPQHFGDGTRLSIL.

This clone was seen a handful of times. This chain links TRBV5-1 with TRBJ1-1, with D uncertain. V was clipped by 6 bases and J by 0 bases, with 12 bases between them. CDR1 SGHRS and CDR2 YFSETQ come from the germline V gene. The CDR3 covers 14 residues. CDR3 sequence: CASNRGEMNTEAFF. The DNA for the CDR3 is TGCGCCAGCAATCGCGGTGAAATGAACACTGAAGCTTTCTTT. Combining the CDR3 with reference TRBV5-1 and TRBJ1-1 gives the whole variable domain KAGVTQTPRYLIKTRGQQVTLSCSPISGHRSVSWYQQTPGQGLQFLFEYFSETQRNKGNFPGRFSGRQFSNSRSEMNVSTLELGDSALYLCASNRGEMNTEAFFGQGTRLTVV.

The chain carries TRBV6-5 and TRBJ1-2, with 8 bases lining up with TRBD1. With V trimmed by 5 bases and J by 8 bases, 4 bases remained unmatched. Germline loops: CDR1 MNHEY, CDR2 SVGAGI. The CDR3 extends over 12 amino acids. CDR3 amino acids: CASSEQGGGYTF. As DNA, the CDR3 is TGTGCCAGCAGTGAACAGGGGGGAGGCTACACCTTC.

The V call is TRBV7-9, the J call TRBJ2-1, with 8 positions matching TRBD2. The germline gives CDR1 SEHNR, CDR2 FQNEAQ (reference sequence). V lost 4 bases to trimming and J lost 2 bases; unmatched junction nucleotides: 7. CDR3 length: 16 amino acids. Written as DNA, the CDR3 is TGTGCCAGCAGCTCGCCTAGCGGGTTAGCCTACAATGAGCAGTTCTTC. Amino acid sequence: CASSSPSGLAYNEQFF.

This chain links TRBV27 with TRBJ2-7, with D tentatively TRBD1 (5 bases). Trimming left V 2 bases short and J 3 bases short, with 11 bases between. Germline V CDR1 and CDR2: MNHEY, SMNVEV (reference sequence). The CDR3 runs to 14 residues. The CDR3 coding sequence is TGTGCCAGCAGTTTAACAAGTAGGGGCTACGAGCAGTACTTC. It codes for CASSLTSRGYEQYF.

This clone was found once. This chain uses TRBV11-1 with TRBJ2-7, with a tentative D call TRBD2 (5 bases). This CDR3 is 14 amino acids long. Germline V lookup: CDR1 SGHAT, CDR2 FQDESV (reference sequence). Trimming removed 5 bases at V and 4 bases at J, with 15 bases between. CDR3 sequence: CASSPRETTYEQYF. CDR3 coding DNA: TGTGCCAGCAGCCCCCGGGAAACCACTTACGAGCAGTACTTC. Full variable domain (missing parts from reference TRBV11-1 and TRBJ2-7): EAEVAQSPRYKITEKSQAVAFWCDPISGHATLYWYRQILGQGPELLVQFQDESVVDDSQLPKDRFSAERLKGVDSTLKIQPAELGDSAMYLCASSPRETTYEQYFGPGTRLTVT.

The rearrangement links TRBV19 to TRBJ1-1, with a possible D match to TRBD1 (6 bases). Germline V gene sequence: CDR1 LNHDA, CDR2 SQIVND (reference sequence). The CDR3 is 15 amino acids. Trimming stripped 2 bases from V and 1 base from J, with 11 bases between. CDR3 residues: CASSIFGQPNTEAFF. The CDR3 DNA sequence: TGTGCCAGTAGTATATTTGGACAGCCGAACACTGAAGCTTTCTTT.

This rearrangement joins TRBV2 to TRBJ2-7; 11 bases match TRBD2. Germline values: CDR1 SNHLY, CDR2 FYNNEI. There are 16 residues in the CDR3. The junction had 11 bases not matched to a gene; V was cut back by 10 bases and J by 0 bases. The CDR3 sequence is CATLLLAGARSYEQYF. CDR3 nucleotide sequence: TGTGCCACACTACTACTAGCGGGAGCTCGCTCCTACGAGCAGTACTTC.

The chain uses TRBV19 and TRBJ1-2, with TRBD1 identical over 9 bases. With 4 bases clipped from V and 2 bases from J, the junction kept 2 bases outside the gene matches. Germline-derived CDR1 and CDR2 are LNHDA and SQIVND (reference sequence). The CDR3 loop spans 14 amino acids. The CDR3 nucleotides are TGTGCCAGTAGTAGGGACAGGGCCAACTATGGCTACACCTTC. Translating gives CASSRDRANYGYTF.

This chain links TRBV5-1 with TRBJ2-7; D unresolved. Trimming shortened V by 0 bases and J by 3 bases, and 10 bases separated the two germline ends. CDR1 and CDR2 (germline): SGHRS, YFSETQ. This CDR3 is built from 14 residues. The CDR3, as DNA: TGCGCCAGCAGCTTGGTCCCGAATAACTACGAGCAGTACTTC. Translating gives CASSLVPNNYEQYF. Drawing the rest from reference TRBV5-1 and TRBJ2-7, the complete variable domain is KAGVTQTPRYLIKTRGQQVTLSCSPISGHRSVSWYQQTPGQGLQFLFEYFSETQRNKGNFPGRFSGRQFSNSRSEMNVSTLELGDSALYLCASSLVPNNYEQYFGPGTRLTVT.

DNA of the CDR3: TGTGCCAGCAGCTTAAAAGGCAGGGAACCCTACTCTGGGGCCAACGTCCTGACTTTC. Its translation: CASSLKGREPYSGANVLTF. The chain combines TRBV7-3 with TRBJ2-6, with a tentative D call TRBD1 (5 bases). The V end was cut by 1 base, the J end by 0 bases, with 16 bases between. Germline V CDR1 and CDR2: SGHTA, FQGTGA. The CDR3 has 19 amino acids.

This rearrangement joins TRBV2 to TRBJ2-3; 10 bases are a match to TRBD2. V lost 3 bases and J lost 10; bases outside the gene matches: 10. The germline gives CDR1 SNHLY, CDR2 FYNNEI. There are 15 residues in the CDR3. The CDR3 region has the DNA TGTGCCAGCAGTGAGGAATTAGCGGGAGGCGATGCGCAGTATTTT. It translates to CASSEELAGGDAQYF.

The V gene is TRBV19, the J gene TRBJ1-4; 9 nucleotides line up with TRBD1. Per the germline V gene, CDR1 is LNHDA and CDR2 is SQIVND (reference sequence). The V and J ends lost 2 bases and 5 bases, in that order; junction bases with no gene match: 6. This CDR3 region has 16 residues. CDR3 in amino acids: CASSIILGTGNEKLFF. The CDR3 DNA reads as TGTGCCAGTAGTATAATACTCGGGACAGGGAATGAAAAACTGTTTTTT. The entire variable domain, with the rest obtained from reference TRBV19 and TRBJ1-4, is as follows: DGGITQSPKYLFRKEGQNVTLSCEQNLNHDAMYWYRQDPGQGLRLIYYSQIVNDFQKGDIAEGYSVSREKKESFPLTVTSAQKNPTAFYLCASSIILGTGNEKLFFGSGTQLSVL.

J is TRBJ1-2 and V is TRBV28, with D tentatively TRBD1 (5 bases). The CDR3 covers 14 residues. Trimming removed 3 bases at V and 4 bases at J, with 12 bases between. Germline V gene lookup returns CDR1 MDHEN and CDR2 SYDVKM. CDR3 amino acids: CASSLGGNFYGYTF. CDR3 sequence (DNA): TGTGCCAGCAGTTTGGGGGGGAACTTCTATGGCTACACCTTC.

The chain is built from TRBV14 and TRBJ1-4; unclear D gene. V lost 2 bases to trimming and J lost 5 bases, with 6 bases between them. The CDR3 length is 13 residues. Per the germline V gene, CDR1 is SGHDN and CDR2 is FVKESK. In DNA form, the CDR3 reads TGTGCCAGCAGCCAACAGATGAATGAAAAACTGTTTTTT. Encoded protein: CASSQQMNEKLFF.